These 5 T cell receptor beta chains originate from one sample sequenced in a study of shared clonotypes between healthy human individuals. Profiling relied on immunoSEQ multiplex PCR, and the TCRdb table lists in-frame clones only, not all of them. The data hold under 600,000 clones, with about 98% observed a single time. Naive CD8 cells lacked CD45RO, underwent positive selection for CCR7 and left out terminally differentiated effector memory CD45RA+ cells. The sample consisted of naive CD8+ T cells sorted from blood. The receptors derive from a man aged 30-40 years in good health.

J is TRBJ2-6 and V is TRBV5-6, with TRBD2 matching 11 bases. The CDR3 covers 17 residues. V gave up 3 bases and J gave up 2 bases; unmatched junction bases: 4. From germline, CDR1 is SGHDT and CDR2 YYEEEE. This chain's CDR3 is CASSSLAGVPGANVLTF. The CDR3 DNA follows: TGTGCCAGCAGCTCACTAGCGGGAGTCCCTGGGGCCAACGTCCTGACTTTC.

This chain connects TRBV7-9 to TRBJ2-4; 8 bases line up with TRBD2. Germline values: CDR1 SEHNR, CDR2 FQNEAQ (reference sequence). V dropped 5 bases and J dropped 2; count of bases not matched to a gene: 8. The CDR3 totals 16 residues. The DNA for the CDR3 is TGTGCCAGCAGCCAAGGCGGGGGGCTGACCAAAAACATTCAGTACTTC. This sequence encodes CASSQGGGLTKNIQYF.

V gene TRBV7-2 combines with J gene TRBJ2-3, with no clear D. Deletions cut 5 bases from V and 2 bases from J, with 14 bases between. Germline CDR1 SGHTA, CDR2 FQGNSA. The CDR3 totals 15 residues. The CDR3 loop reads CASSPHTTLTDTQYF. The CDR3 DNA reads TGTGCCAGCAGCCCACACACAACCCTCACAGATACGCAGTATTTT.

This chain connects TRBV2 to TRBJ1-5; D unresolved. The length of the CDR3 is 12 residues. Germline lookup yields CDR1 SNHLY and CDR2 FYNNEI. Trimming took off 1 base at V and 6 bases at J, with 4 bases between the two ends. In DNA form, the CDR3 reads TGTGCCAGCAGTGAAGGGGGTCAGCCCCAGCATTTT. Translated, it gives CASSEGGQPQHF.

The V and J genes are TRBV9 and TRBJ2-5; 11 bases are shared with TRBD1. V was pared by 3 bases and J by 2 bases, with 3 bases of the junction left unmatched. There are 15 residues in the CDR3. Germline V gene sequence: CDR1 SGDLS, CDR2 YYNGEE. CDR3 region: CASSAGTGGQETQYF. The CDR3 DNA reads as TGTGCCAGCAGCGCCGGGACAGGGGGACAAGAGACCCAGTACTTC.